The 29 T cell receptor beta chains below all came from one sample that was sequenced in a study of T cell changes during pregnancy in multiple sclerosis. Clones were read by immunoSEQ multiplex PCR, and TCRdb kept only the in-frame ones, dropping some. The sample holds some 37,000 clones, around 90% seen once. This sample comprised CD4+ T cells from peripheral blood mononuclear cells, obtained before pregnancy. The receptor source for this set is a female donor with multiple sclerosis, enrolled in a pregnancy study.

V is TRBV9 and J is TRBJ2-2; 12 bases map to TRBD2. V was pared by 4 bases and J by 4 bases, with 8 bases of the junction left unmatched. This CDR3 is built from 17 residues. The germline V gene has CDR1 SGDLS and CDR2 YYNGEE. This CDR3 is CASSHSPSGRATGELFF. The CDR3 bases are TGTGCCAGCAGCCATTCTCCTAGCGGGAGGGCCACCGGGGAGCTGTTTTTT.

The rearrangement joins TRBV25-1 to TRBJ2-2; weak D call: TRBD1 (7 bases). The CDR3 totals 17 residues. V was clipped by 3 bases and J by 5 bases, with 19 bases between them. Germline CDR1 is MGHDK and CDR2 is SYGVNS. CDR3 protein: CASSDDRAAGRTGELFF. DNA for the CDR3: TGTGCCAGCAGTGATGACAGGGCCGCGGGGCGAACCGGGGAGCTGTTTTTT.

The chain has TRBV30 and TRBJ1-3; tentatively, D is TRBD1 (5 bases). Germline values: CDR1 GTSNPN, CDR2 SVGIG (reference sequence). This CDR3 has 16 amino acids. V gave up 0 bases and J gave up 1 base, with 13 bases separating them. Here the CDR3 DNA reads TGTGCCTGGAGTGTACCCCCCCAGGGTTCTGGAAACACCATATATTTT. Translated: CAWSVPPQGSGNTIYF.

The chain is built from TRBV5-4 and TRBJ2-3, with TRBD2 as a possible D gene (6 bases). The germline gives CDR1 SGHNT, CDR2 YYREEE (reference sequence). Trimming shortened V by 1 base and J by 0 bases, and 12 bases separated the two germline ends. CDR3 length equals 16 residues. The CDR3 bases are TGTGCCAGCAGCTTGTATTTTAGCGGTAGCACAGATACGCAGTATTTT. Its translation: CASSLYFSGSTDTQYF.

By sample fraction, this clone is medium-sized. V and J are TRBV4-1 and TRBJ2-1; tentatively, D is TRBD2 (7 bases). From germline, CDR1 is MGHRA and CDR2 YSYEKL. V lost 3 bases and J lost 5, with 14 bases in between. This CDR3 is 15 amino acids long. The CDR3 reads CASSQWEGVHNEQFF. CDR3 sequence (DNA): TGCGCCAGCAGCCAGTGGGAGGGGGTCCACAATGAGCAGTTCTTC.

The CDR3 DNA follows: TGTGCCAGCAGACAAGGACCGAGCGGCTATGGCTACACCTTC. This translates into CASRQGPSGYGYTF. The V call is TRBV28, the J call TRBJ1-2; no definite D call. Germline loops: CDR1 MDHEN, CDR2 SYDVKM. This CDR3 comprises 14 residues. V was cut by 6 bases and J by 4 bases, with 15 bases left in between.

The chain couples TRBV7-9 to TRBJ2-5, with D perhaps matching TRBD1 (5 bases). Per germline, CDR1 SEHNR and CDR2 FQNEAQ (reference sequence). This CDR3 contains 15 residues. The germline V and J ends were trimmed by 0 bases and 0 bases, with 8 bases remaining between them. The CDR3 reads CASSLAAGYQETQYF. The CDR3 coding sequence is TGTGCCAGCAGCTTAGCGGCAGGGTACCAAGAGACCCAGTACTTC.

The chain carries TRBV28 and TRBJ2-7; weak D call: TRBD1 (5 bases). The CDR3 sequence is 15 residues long. Trimming took 2 bases from V and 3 from J, leaving 14 bases between them. CDR1 and CDR2 from the germline V gene are MDHEN and SYDVKM. The chain's CDR3 is CASSLQGSLNYEQYF. CDR3 DNA: TGTGCCAGCAGTTTACAGGGATCCCTAAACTACGAGCAGTACTTC.

The gene calls are TRBV30 and TRBJ1-5, with TRBD1 matching 7 bases. Germline CDR1 reads GTSNPN; CDR2 reads SVGIG (reference sequence). The CDR3 contains 17 residues. V lost 0 bases to trimming and J lost 3 bases; unmatched junction nucleotides: 11. The CDR3 nucleotides are TGTGCCTGGAGTGTAAGGGTGGGCAGGGGGATCAATCAGCCCCAGCATTTT. This gives the protein CAWSVRVGRGINQPQHF.

The chain employs TRBV10-2 and TRBJ2-5, with 7 bases identical to TRBD2. Germline trimming cut 6 bases from V and 4 bases from J; bases unmatched to any gene: 5. Per germline, CDR1 WSHSY and CDR2 SAAADI. The length of the CDR3 is 13 residues. In nucleotides, the CDR3 is TGCGCCAGCAGCGGGCTAGCGGTAGAGACCCAGTACTTC. Translation gives CASSGLAVETQYF.

The chain joins TRBV2 to TRBJ1-1, with D possibly TRBD1 on 6 matching bases. This CDR3 region has 14 residues. V lost 6 bases to trimming and J lost 0 bases, with 11 bases between them. Germline CDR1 reads SNHLY; CDR2 reads FYNNEI. Here the CDR3 reads CASSGQIMNTEAFF. Here the CDR3 DNA reads TGTGCCAGCAGCGGACAGATCATGAACACTGAAGCTTTCTTT.

This clone was picked up a small number of times. This chain links TRBV10-1 with TRBJ1-2; D unclear. Germline V gene lookup returns CDR1 WNHNN and CDR2 SYGVQD (reference sequence). CDR3 length equals 15 residues. Trimming stripped 6 bases from V and 7 bases from J, with 21 bases between. CDR3 sequence: CASRRRRLQSGGYTF. CDR3 in DNA: TGCGCCAGCAGGAGGAGGAGGTTGCAGTCTGGTGGCTACACCTTC.

This clone was seen only once. V usage is TRBV5-4 and J usage is TRBJ2-5; TRBD2 aligns across 7 bases. The germline gives CDR1 SGHNT, CDR2 YYREEE (reference sequence). Trimming cost V 0 bases and J 1 base; bases outside gene matches: 3. The CDR3 extends over 15 amino acids. DNA for the CDR3: TGTGCCAGCAGCTTGGTTACGGGAGGCCAAGAGACCCAGTACTTC. It is translated as CASSLVTGGQETQYF. Full variable domain (outside the CDR3, taken from reference TRBV5-4 and TRBJ2-5): ETGVTQSPTHLIKTRGQQVTLRCSSQSGHNTVSWYQQALGQGPQFIFQYYREEENGRGNFPPRFSGLQFPNYSSELNVNALELDDSALYLCASSLVTGGQETQYFGPGTRLLVL.

The rearrangement joins TRBV14 to TRBJ1-3; no reliable D call. The CDR3 has 15 amino acids. V was pared by 4 bases and J by 2 bases, with 12 bases between. CDR1 is SGHDN, CDR2 FVKESK, per germline. CDR3 DNA: TGTGCCAGCAGCCTACTTGACTTTGCTGGAAACACCATATATTTT. Its translation is CASSLLDFAGNTIYF.

The genes are TRBV10-3 and TRBJ2-6; 7 bases are shared with TRBD1. The CDR3 has 15 residues. Unmatched junction bases numbered 2, after V lost 4 bases and J lost 2 bases. Looked up from germline, CDR1 is ENHRY and CDR2 is SYGVKD. DNA of the CDR3: TGTGCCATCAGTGGAGACAGGGCTGGGGCCAACGTCCTGACTTTC. Translated: CAISGDRAGANVLTF.

J is TRBJ1-1 and V is TRBV18; D remains ambiguous. The CDR3 extends over 15 amino acids. The V end lost 0 bases, the J end lost 1 base, and 9 bases lay between the germline ends. CDR1 is KGHSH, CDR2 LQKENI, per germline. The CDR3 DNA reads as TGTGCCAGCTCACCACCTACCCGGGAGAACACTGAAGCTTTCTTT. Translated: CASSPPTRENTEAFF.

This chain uses TRBV5-4 with TRBJ2-5; TRBD2 matches 7 bases. J lost 3 bases, V lost 4 bases, and 12 bases had no gene match. The length of the CDR3 is 16 residues. Per germline, CDR1 SGHNT and CDR2 YYREEE (reference sequence). CDR3 sequence reads: CASSRTGGSREETQYF. The CDR3 DNA is TGTGCCAGCAGCCGCACCGGCGGGAGTAGGGAAGAGACCCAGTACTTC.

The chain links TRBV19 to TRBJ2-1, with TRBD2 matching 8 bases. Trimming at V came to 2 bases and at J to 0 bases, leaving 3 bases not matched to a gene. CDR3 length: 16 residues. Germline assignment: CDR1 LNHDA and CDR2 SQIVND (reference sequence). The CDR3 coding sequence is TGTGCCAGTAGTATAACTAGCGGCCGCTCCTACAATGAGCAGTTCTTC. As protein: CASSITSGRSYNEQFF.

The sample holds a few counts of this clone. The J gene is TRBJ2-3, the V gene TRBV2; TRBD2 agrees at 15 bases. Germline V gene data show CDR1 as SNHLY and CDR2 as FYNNEI. CDR3 length: 15 amino acids. V lost 7 bases and J lost 5; bases outside the gene matches: 4. CDR3 nucleotides: TGTGCCAGCACCAGGGGACTAGCGGGAGGAGATACGCAGTATTTT. Translation gives CASTRGLAGGDTQYF. Drawing the rest from reference TRBV2 and TRBJ2-3, the complete variable domain is EPEVTQTPSHQVTQMGQEVILRCVPISNHLYFYWYRQILGQKVEFLVSFYNNEISEKSEIFDDQFSVERPDGSNFTLKIRSTKLEDSAMYFCASTRGLAGGDTQYFGPGTRLTVL.

Comments on this clone: At one end, the junction sequence differs from germline, possibly due to a read error. The rearrangement links TRBV18 to TRBJ2-7, with TRBD2 identical over 7 bases. This CDR3 spans 13 amino acids. The V gene's germline CDR1 is KGHSH and CDR2 LQKENI. The CDR3 here is CASSPLASYEQYF. The CDR3 DNA reads as TGTGCCAGCTCCCCACTAGCGAGCTACGAGCAGTACTTC.

This chain links TRBV5-4 with TRBJ2-1; the match to TRBD2 covers 8 bases. CDR1 is SGHNT, CDR2 YYREEE, per germline (reference sequence). This CDR3 region has 16 residues. The V segment lost 4 bases and the J segment 8 bases; nucleotides outside the gene matches: 14. The CDR3 nucleotides are TGTGCCAGCAGCCCAACCTTAGGTGGGACTAGAGATGAGCAGTTCTTC. Protein sequence: CASSPTLGGTRDEQFF.

The genes are TRBV7-6 and TRBJ2-1; possible D gene TRBD1, 8 bases. The V end lost 5 bases, the J end lost 0 bases, and 14 bases lay between the germline ends. Germline V CDR1 and CDR2: SGHVS, FNYEAQ. The CDR3 spans 16 residues. CDR3 DNA: TGTGCCAGCAGCGGACAGGGAGGGAGCTCCTACAATGAGCAGTTCTTC. Amino acids: CASSGQGGSSYNEQFF.

The rearrangement joins TRBV2 to TRBJ2-1, with D perhaps matching TRBD1 (5 bases). CDR3 length: 13 amino acids. Germline V gene sequence: CDR1 SNHLY, CDR2 FYNNEI. The V end lost 6 bases, the J end lost 2 bases, and 8 bases lay between the germline ends. CDR3 DNA sequence: TGTGCCAGCAGCAGGGTTCCCTACAATGAGCAGTTCTTC. Translation gives CASSRVPYNEQFF.

The chain couples TRBV7-2 to TRBJ2-7; 9 bases match TRBD2. Germline V CDR1 and CDR2: SGHTA, FQGNSA. J lost 7 bases, V lost 3 bases, and 10 bases had no gene match. The CDR3 runs to 15 residues. CDR3 loop: CASSFFAGGSWEQYF. CDR3 DNA sequence: TGTGCCAGCAGCTTCTTTGCGGGAGGGAGTTGGGAGCAGTACTTC.

V is TRBV10-3 and J is TRBJ1-2; weak D call: TRBD1 (6 bases). Germline V gene lookup returns CDR1 ENHRY and CDR2 SYGVKD. The CDR3 spans 13 residues. V shed 8 bases and J shed 2 bases, with 12 bases lying between them. CDR3 nucleotides: TGTGCCATCTCGACTACAGGGAACTATGGCTACACCTTC. Its translation is CAISTTGNYGYTF.

The chain uses TRBV7-9 and TRBJ2-1; weak D call: TRBD2 (6 bases). V was clipped by 5 bases and J by 0 bases, with 17 bases between them. Looked up from germline, CDR1 is SEHNR and CDR2 is FQNEAQ (reference sequence). The CDR3 has 17 residues. This CDR3 is CASSLYASAHSYNEQFF. The DNA for the CDR3 is TGTGCCAGCAGCCTGTACGCTAGCGCCCACTCCTACAATGAGCAGTTCTTC. The full variable domain, in which reference TRBV7-9 and TRBJ2-1 provide the parts outside the CDR3, is DTGVSQNPRHKITKRGQNVTFRCDPISEHNRLYWYRQTLGQGPEFLTYFQNEAQLEKSRLLSDRFSAERPKGSFSTLEIQRTEQGDSAMYLCASSLYASAHSYNEQFFGPGTRLTVL.

Only a few counts were recorded for this clone. The gene calls are TRBV7-2 and TRBJ1-1, with 8 bases that match TRBD1. The CDR3 has 13 residues. Germline V gene data show CDR1 as SGHTA and CDR2 as FQGNSA. V lost 5 bases to trimming and J lost 6 bases; unmatched junction nucleotides: 5. Here the CDR3 reads CASSQQGASEAFF. The DNA for the CDR3 is TGTGCCAGCAGCCAGCAGGGGGCCTCTGAAGCTTTCTTT.

V is TRBV6-5 and J is TRBJ1-5; the D gene is possibly TRBD1 (6 bases). The CDR3 runs to 15 residues. Germline CDR1 and CDR2: MNHEY and SVGAGI. With 5 bases removed from V and 4 bases from J, the gap between germline ends came to 15 bases. CDR3 nucleotides: TGTGCCAGCAGTCCAAGAGACAGGCTAAATCAGCCCCAGCATTTT. Translating gives CASSPRDRLNQPQHF.

This chain connects TRBV30 to TRBJ2-3; a weak D match, TRBD1 (6 bases). This CDR3 spans 14 amino acids. Germline V gene lookup returns CDR1 GTSNPN and CDR2 SVGIG (reference sequence). V was shortened by 7 bases and J by 1 base, with 15 bases between the two germline ends. The CDR3 DNA reads TGTGCCTTAAACCAGGGGTCGGGCACAGATACGCAGTATTTT. Translation: CALNQGSGTDTQYF.